This record concerns one T cell receptor (beta chain) sequence. What antigen it recognizes has not been identified. No much larger clone is present one base from it, and per-base qualities are unavailable. TCR beta CDR3 regions were amplified from RNA transcripts. The first round of RT-PCR for the TCR CDR3 was performed with the HTBI primer set and the Qiagen OneStep RT-PCR kit. A second multiplex PCR round built the libraries, followed by size selection and purification. The libraries were sequenced on an Illumina HiSeq2000 using paired-end 100 bp reads. On the study's bioinformatics: Raw data were processed with SOAPnuke, discarding reads with adapters, uncalled bases, mean Phred below 15, or no exact constant-primer or identifier match. COPE v1.2.5 was used to merge the high-quality paired reads, and each unique nucleotide sequence was defined as a clonotype. Clonotypes were aligned to IMGT TRBV, TRBD and TRBJ reference segments using MiTCR v1.1. The analysis was restricted to V-J combinations with a frequency above 0.0001, which together covered 99% to 99.2% of the repertoires. A TCS score was defined as the ratio between F50 (clonal expansion) and ExV (chaos), using BLOSUM62-based TCRdist between CDR3 peptides within each V-J. Welch's t-statistics and random forest reduced just over 500 V-J features to 10 to 15, which were used in a naive Bayes classifier (R e1071). Clones were called with MiXCR by TCRdb after fastp trimmed the public reads at Q25, and only in-frame beta chains were retained. For every CDR3 protein sequence, its rows merge into one entry that carries the most common genes and DNA. These V and J calls rely on TCRdb rather than the paper's analysis. The sample table contains 530,000 or so distinct CDR3 sequences; only one count was recorded for 17% of them. The ten largest account for 17% of the sample.

The entry originates in a study of T cells in Graves' hyperthyroidism and ophthalmopathy (dated by TCRdb to between 2019 and 2020). For the wider study: Peripheral blood was collected at initial diagnosis, before any treatment. For training and testing, the 95 to 100 patients in the discovery cohort were randomly divided in a 7:3 ratio. TCR V-J signatures able to tell the groups apart were searched for in a discovery cohort of 90 to 100 patients, of whom more than 40 had Graves' ophthalmopathy and around 57 had stable Graves' hyperthyroidism. Prospective prediction of ophthalmopathy was tested in an independent validation cohort consisting of 18 to 20 hyperthyroidism patients and some 17 patients who later progressed to ophthalmopathy. Following sampling, methimazole starting at 30 mg daily was given to hyperthyroidism patients, and high-dose intravenous methylprednisolone was given to ophthalmopathy patients. According to the paper, TCR Vbeta CDR3 sequencing was carried out on more than 120 peripheral blood samples, which came from approximately 41 ophthalmopathy, some 73 hyperthyroidism and roughly 17 progressor patients. In addition, the study compared T-cell repertoires in thyroid tissue and in blood from five to seven Graves' hyperthyroidism patients.

In the ophthalmopathy patients, disease was moderately to severely active, with a Clinical Activity Score of 3 or more, a NOSPECS grade of 4 or more, and a duration of less than 3 months. Any patient with an uncontrolled infection, another autoimmune disease, pregnancy or lactation was excluded. Diagnoses relied on clinical symptoms, serum thyroxine and TRAb, thyroid ultrasound and orbital computed tomography. PBMCs were separated from under 12 ml of fresh peripheral blood using Ficoll-Paque density gradient centrifugation. Trizol reagent was used to extract total RNA, and RNA quality was then checked on an Agilent 2100 Bioanalyzer. According to the germline V gene, CDR1 reads LGHNA and CDR2 reads YSLEER. Germline trimming amounts to 1 base on V and 6 bases on J, with 8 as the count of junction bases outside the gene matches. Including cysteine and phenylalanine, the CDR3 has 16 amino acids. Of the read, only the CDR3 DNA is kept; its 48 bases are in frame from base 1.

The paper as a whole reports these results and caveats: Most expanded thyroid clonotypes (frequency above 0.001) were also detected in blood, a finding suggesting that blood repertoires may reflect thyroid immune responses. During validation, the model predicted progression to ophthalmopathy a median of about 5.9 months ahead of onset, with 70.59% sensitivity and 72% to 85% specificity. No statistical method was used to fix the sample size in advance, and group allocation was not hidden from the investigators. Ophthalmopathy was separated from stable hyperthyroidism by a 13 V-J signature model, with around 90% sensitivity and around 81% specificity obtained in cross-validation and 80%/75% obtained in testing.

Sequencing input: blood. The clonotype originates from a young woman with Graves' ophthalmopathy. The chain is assembled from TRBV4-3 and TRBJ2-1; 8 bases in the junction line up with TRBD2. The CDR3 has the sequence CASSQGSGTRGNEQFF. The DNA is TGCGCCAGCAGCCAAGGTTCCGGGACTAGGGGCAATGAGCAGTTCTTC.